The source of this T cell receptor (beta chain) is a study of CD8 T cells in Susac syndrome. When the RNA was reverse transcribed, random hexamers were used with an input of about 0.45 to 1 ug. Each CDR3 protein gets one entry after TCRdb re-called the immunoSEQ multiplex PCR reads with MiXCR. Of approximately 190,000 distinct CDR3 sequences in the sample, approximately 93% were seen once. Trimming took off 4 bases at V and 0 bases at J, with 10 bases between the two ends. The germline CDR1 and CDR2 sequences are SQVTM and ANQGSEA. The CDR3 runs to 14 residues. The gene calls are TRBV29-1 and TRBJ1-3, with D possibly TRBD1 on 5 matching bases. Sample: CD4+ T cells from PBMCs. This TCR came from a human donor in good health. CDR3: CSVAGVHSGNTIYF. The CDR3 bases are TGCAGCGTTGCGGGGGTCCACTCTGGAAACACCATATATTTT. Full variable domain (missing parts from reference TRBV29-1 and TRBJ1-3): SAVISQKPSRDICQRGTSLTIQCQVDSQVTMMFWYRQQPGQSLTLIATANQGSEATYESGFVIDKFPISRPNLTFSTLTVSNMSPEDSSIYLCSVAGVHSGNTIYFGEGSWLTVV.